This T cell receptor (beta chain) was sequenced in a study of blood T cells in healthy people across ages. The CDR3 runs 16 residues. From germline, CDR1 is SGHTA and CDR2 FQGNSA. The trim removed 6 bases at V and 2 bases at J, leaving 5 bases unmatched. Study findings and constraints: Diversity figures based on one million T cells were deemed too low. Long-lived donors had more naive CD4+ cells and higher diversity than aged donors.

As to this clonotype: Antigen unknown.

A second PCR of about 6 to 11 cycles used a sample-barcoded 5' primer and a J-beta primer mix. Each CDR3 protein is one row after TCRdb ran MiXCR on the 5' RACE reads. The sample carries about 730,000 distinct CDR3 sequences, roughly 45% recorded once. Sequencing used blood. The sequence derives from a woman aged 60-75 years in good health. The chain combines TRBV7-2 with TRBJ2-3; 13 bases match TRBD2. The CDR3 nucleotides read TGTGCCAGCAGTCGACTAGCGGGAGGTTCCACAGATACGCAGTATTTT. Its protein product is CASSRLAGGSTDTQYF.